What follows describes a single T cell receptor (beta chain). Its antigen is unknown. The data belong to a study of OX40 agonist ivuxolimab in advanced cancers. Across the whole study: Patients took ivuxolimab, an agonistic anti-OX40 (CD134) antibody. Averaging 60 years in age, with a range of about 23 to 85, the cohort was about 86% male. Study conclusions and caveats: At 0.1 to 3.0 mg/kg and by week 6, CD4+ and CD8+ T cells in the blood had expanded clonally.

J was trimmed by 3 bases and V by 6 bases; bases with no gene match: 11. This CDR3 is built from 16 residues. Germline V gene sequence: CDR1 KGHSH, CDR2 LQKENI. Only in-frame clones appear in the TCRdb table, and some are missing; sequencing was by immunoSEQ multiplex PCR. The sample shows roughly 120,000 clones, around 93% of them seen only once. The sample consisted of CD4+ or CD8+ T cells sorted from blood, taken in a trial of the OX40 agonist ivuxolimab. The sequence derives from an adult with an advanced solid tumor such as melanoma, head and neck, liver or kidney cancer. V usage is TRBV18 and J usage is TRBJ2-3, with 8 bases matching TRBD2. CDR3 region: CASSSGTSFSTDTQYF. In DNA, the CDR3 is TGTGCCAGCTCCTCCGGGACTAGTTTTAGTACAGATACGCAGTATTTT.